What follows is one T cell receptor beta chain and its context. Its matching antigen is unknown. The data belong to a study of CD8+CD57+ T cells in acquired aplastic anemia. The overall study: Sorted CD4+ and CD8+ cell DNA averaged roughly 3.2 ug.

General study results and limits: CD8+ Simpson's diversity in patients was not significantly different from that in controls. In common between the patients and the controls were twenty-nine CD8+ CDR3 sequences.

This CDR3 comprises 16 residues. In germline, CDR1 is LNHNV, CDR2 YYDKDF (reference sequence). V was shortened by 1 base and J by 8 bases, with 19 bases between the two germline ends. Patients selected for sequencing had displayed CD8+CD57+ cell expansion by flow cytometry. The diagnosis in all patients was severe acquired aplastic anemia. Template material for TCR beta VDJ and CDR3 profiling consisted of genomic DNA. From the reads, TCRdb called clonotypes with MiXCR, one entry per CDR3 protein. The table includes fewer than 200,000 distinct CDR3 sequences, over 40% detected once. The rearrangement uses TRBV15 and TRBJ2-3; D tentatively fits TRBD1 or TRBD2 (5 bases each). The TCR originated in a human donor with aplastic anemia. The sample consisted of sorted CD4+, CD8+, or CD8+CD57+ T cells (not recorded which) from PBMCs. The CDR3 sequence: CATSRVEGPREVTQYF. CDR3 sequence (DNA): TGTGCCACCAGCAGAGTCGAGGGGCCACGAGAGGTTACGCAGTATTTT.